These T cell receptor beta chains were read from a single sample in a study of blood T cell repertoires in COVID-19. The data were produced by immunoSEQ multiplex PCR, yet TCRdb's version contains in-frame clones alone and is incomplete. Of about 240,000 clones in the sample, roughly four fifths were seen once. What was sequenced was peripheral blood. These receptor sequences come from a woman between 18 and 29 years old with acute or convalescent COVID-19. Each CDR3 is given with its conserved first and last residue. The order of the fields is D gene, J gene, V gene, clone size, CDR3 protein, CDR3 DNA. D genes are given only for firm matches. The size of a clone is reported for some rows only, either as once, few or many, or as a class for expanded clones.

d_call: NA; j_call: TRBJ2-7; v_call: TRBV7-6; clone_size: NA; cdr3_aa: CASSVTSSEQYF; cdr3_nt: TGTGCCAGCAGCGTTACTAGTTCCGAGCAGTACTTC
d_call: NA; j_call: TRBJ1-5; v_call: TRBV19; clone_size: few; cdr3_aa: CASSPRTVGNQPQHF; cdr3_nt: TGTGCCAGTAGTCCCCGGACTGTCGGCAATCAGCCCCAGCATTTT
d_call: TRBD2; j_call: TRBJ2-7; v_call: TRBV14; clone_size: NA; cdr3_aa: CASSPPGLAGEQYF; cdr3_nt: TGTGCCAGCAGCCCACCGGGACTAGCGGGCGAGCAGTACTTC
d_call: TRBD1; j_call: TRBJ2-7; v_call: TRBV7-9; clone_size: NA; cdr3_aa: CASSPGTGGDEQYF; cdr3_nt: TGTGCCAGCAGCCCTGGGACAGGGGGCGACGAGCAGTACTTC
d_call: TRBD1; j_call: TRBJ1-2; v_call: TRBV27; clone_size: NA; cdr3_aa: CASSFTGAYGYTF; cdr3_nt: TGTGCCAGCAGTTTTACAGGGGCCTATGGCTACACCTTC
d_call: NA; j_call: TRBJ1-2; v_call: TRBV7-6; clone_size: few; cdr3_aa: CASSTGTSGGYGYTF; cdr3_nt: TGTGCCAGCAGCACCGGGACGTCGGGAGGGTATGGCTACACCTTC
d_call: NA; j_call: TRBJ2-1; v_call: TRBV3-1/TRBV3-2; clone_size: NA; cdr3_aa: CASSQHPDYRGEQFF; cdr3_nt: TGTGCCAGCAGCCAACATCCGGACTATCGGGGTGAGCAGTTCTTC
d_call: NA; j_call: TRBJ1-2; v_call: TRBV4-2; clone_size: NA; cdr3_aa: CASSQDKQDYGYTF; cdr3_nt: TGTGCCAGCAGCCAAGACAAACAGGACTATGGCTACACCTTC
d_call: TRBD1; j_call: TRBJ2-1; v_call: TRBV11-1; clone_size: NA; cdr3_aa: CASSSNRGPHREQFF; cdr3_nt: TGTGCCAGCAGCTCCAACAGGGGCCCTCACCGTGAGCAGTTCTTC
d_call: NA; j_call: TRBJ1-6; v_call: TRBV5-1; clone_size: NA; cdr3_aa: CASSLGGEANSPLHF; cdr3_nt: TGCGCCAGCAGCTTGGGGGGGGAAGCTAATTCACCCCTCCACTTT
d_call: TRBD2; j_call: TRBJ2-3; v_call: TRBV6-5; clone_size: NA; cdr3_aa: CASTRGAGGADTQYF; cdr3_nt: TGTGCCAGCACCCGGGGTGCGGGAGGAGCAGATACGCAGTATTTT
d_call: TRBD1; j_call: TRBJ2-1; v_call: TRBV27; clone_size: once; cdr3_aa: CASSPGGSYNEQFF; cdr3_nt: TGTGCCAGCAGTCCAGGGGGCTCCTACAATGAGCAGTTCTTC
d_call: NA; j_call: TRBJ1-2; v_call: TRBV7-2; clone_size: NA; cdr3_aa: CASSHGGPNYGYTF; cdr3_nt: TGTGCCAGCAGCCACGGGGGGCCTAACTATGGCTACACCTTC
d_call: TRBD1; j_call: TRBJ2-7; v_call: TRBV9; clone_size: NA; cdr3_aa: CASSAGDRVNEQYF; cdr3_nt: TGTGCCAGCAGCGCAGGAGACAGGGTTAACGAGCAGTACTTC
d_call: TRBD1; j_call: TRBJ1-2; v_call: TRBV30; clone_size: few; cdr3_aa: CAWSRAGTGVLGYTF; cdr3_nt: TGTGCCTGGAGTCGCGCCGGGACAGGGGTTCTTGGCTACACCTTC
d_call: TRBD1; j_call: TRBJ1-1; v_call: TRBV6-1; clone_size: NA; cdr3_aa: CASRYSGTVNTEAFF; cdr3_nt: TGTGCCAGCAGATATTCCGGGACAGTGAACACTGAAGCTTTCTTT
d_call: NA; j_call: TRBJ2-3; v_call: TRBV28; clone_size: NA; cdr3_aa: CASTRRLLTDTQYF; cdr3_nt: TGTGCCAGCACCAGAAGACTACTCACAGATACGCAGTATTTT
d_call: NA; j_call: TRBJ1-2; v_call: TRBV10-3; clone_size: few; cdr3_aa: CAISESRAGLNYGYTF; cdr3_nt: TGTGCCATCAGTGAGTCGAGGGCAGGCCTTAACTATGGCTACACCTTC
d_call: NA; j_call: TRBJ2-5; v_call: TRBV18; clone_size: NA; cdr3_aa: CASFTSEGETQYF; cdr3_nt: TGTGCCAGCTTCACGAGCGAGGGAGAGACCCAGTACTTC
d_call: NA; j_call: TRBJ2-3; v_call: TRBV18; clone_size: NA; cdr3_aa: CASSPGGYTDTQYF; cdr3_nt: TGTGCCAGCTCACCGGGAGGCTACACAGATACGCAGTATTTT
d_call: NA; j_call: TRBJ2-1; v_call: TRBV28; clone_size: NA; cdr3_aa: CASSLVSPGEQFF; cdr3_nt: TGTGCCAGCAGTTTAGTTTCCCCCGGGGAGCAGTTCTTC
d_call: NA; j_call: TRBJ2-5; v_call: TRBV12-3/TRBV12-4; clone_size: NA; cdr3_aa: CASSFGGQETQYF; cdr3_nt: TGTGCCAGCAGTTTCGGCGGCCAAGAGACCCAGTACTTC
d_call: TRBD1; j_call: TRBJ2-4; v_call: TRBV7-9; clone_size: NA; cdr3_aa: CASSSGDSAKNIQYF; cdr3_nt: TGTGCCAGCAGCTCCGGGGACAGCGCCAAAAACATTCAGTACTTC
d_call: NA; j_call: TRBJ2-7; v_call: TRBV27; clone_size: NA; cdr3_aa: CASSLSSRGVYEQYF; cdr3_nt: TGTGCCAGCAGTCTCTCGTCCCGGGGTGTCTACGAGCAGTACTTC
d_call: NA; j_call: TRBJ1-6; v_call: TRBV18; clone_size: NA; cdr3_aa: CASSPQEGGEESPLHF; cdr3_nt: TGTGCCAGCTCACCACAAGAAGGGGGAGAGGAATCACCCCTCCACTTT
d_call: NA; j_call: TRBJ1-2; v_call: TRBV10-2; clone_size: NA; cdr3_aa: CASSETGDYGYTF; cdr3_nt: TGCGCCAGCAGTGAGACAGGTGACTATGGCTACACCTTC
d_call: TRBD1; j_call: TRBJ2-7; v_call: TRBV5-1; clone_size: NA; cdr3_aa: CASSRGQGKQF; cdr3_nt: TGCGCCAGCAGCCGGGGACAGGGGAAGCAGTTC
d_call: NA; j_call: TRBJ2-2; v_call: TRBV7-6; clone_size: NA; cdr3_aa: CASSLGGYAGELFF; cdr3_nt: TGTGCCAGCAGCTTAGGAGGGTACGCCGGGGAGCTGTTTTTT
d_call: NA; j_call: TRBJ1-5; v_call: TRBV27; clone_size: NA; cdr3_aa: CASSFPRATRQSAQHF; cdr3_nt: TGTGCCAGCAGTTTCCCCAGGGCGACCCGTCAATCGGCCCAGCATTTT
d_call: NA; j_call: TRBJ1-5; v_call: TRBV5-5; clone_size: NA; cdr3_aa: CASSFLAGQAQPQHF; cdr3_nt: TGTGCCAGCAGCTTTTTGGCAGGGCAGGCTCAGCCCCAGCATTTT
d_call: NA; j_call: TRBJ1-1; v_call: TRBV14; clone_size: NA; cdr3_aa: CASSQDNRLNTEAFF; cdr3_nt: TGTGCCAGCAGCCAAGATAACAGACTGAACACTGAAGCTTTCTTT
d_call: TRBD1; j_call: TRBJ1-2; v_call: TRBV6-5; clone_size: NA; cdr3_aa: CASILGTDNYGYTF; cdr3_nt: TGTGCCAGCATTCTCGGGACAGATAACTATGGCTACACCTTC
d_call: TRBD1; j_call: TRBJ1-2; v_call: TRBV6-1; clone_size: NA; cdr3_aa: CASSEALRDRGSYGYTF; cdr3_nt: TGTGCCAGCAGTGAAGCGCTAAGGGACAGGGGATCCTATGGCTACACCTTC
d_call: NA; j_call: TRBJ2-1; v_call: TRBV5-1; clone_size: NA; cdr3_aa: CASTHTMTREQFF; cdr3_nt: TGCGCCAGCACCCACACTATGACCCGGGAGCAGTTCTTC
d_call: TRBD1; j_call: TRBJ1-1; v_call: TRBV5-1; clone_size: NA; cdr3_aa: CASSPGTGDTEAFF; cdr3_nt: TGCGCCAGCAGCCCCGGGACAGGGGACACTGAAGCTTTCTTT
d_call: NA; j_call: TRBJ2-6; v_call: TRBV5-1; clone_size: NA; cdr3_aa: CASSWGGSGANVLTF; cdr3_nt: TGCGCCAGCAGCTGGGGAGGCTCTGGGGCCAACGTCCTGACTTTC
d_call: TRBD1; j_call: TRBJ2-2; v_call: TRBV6-6; clone_size: NA; cdr3_aa: CASSYSGTGLAGELFF; cdr3_nt: TGTGCCAGCAGTTACTCTGGGACAGGGTTGGCCGGGGAGCTGTTTTTT
d_call: NA; j_call: TRBJ2-1; v_call: TRBV19; clone_size: NA; cdr3_aa: CASSIGGNNEQFF; cdr3_nt: TGTGCCAGTAGTATAGGAGGGAACAATGAGCAGTTCTTC
d_call: NA; j_call: TRBJ1-1; v_call: TRBV30; clone_size: NA; cdr3_aa: CAWGRGGSNTEAFF; cdr3_nt: TGTGCCTGGGGTCGGGGGGGCTCGAACACTGAAGCTTTCTTT
d_call: TRBD2; j_call: TRBJ2-1; v_call: TRBV28; clone_size: NA; cdr3_aa: CASRIPTSGRSNEQFF; cdr3_nt: TGTGCCAGCAGGATACCCACTAGCGGGAGAAGTAATGAGCAGTTCTTC